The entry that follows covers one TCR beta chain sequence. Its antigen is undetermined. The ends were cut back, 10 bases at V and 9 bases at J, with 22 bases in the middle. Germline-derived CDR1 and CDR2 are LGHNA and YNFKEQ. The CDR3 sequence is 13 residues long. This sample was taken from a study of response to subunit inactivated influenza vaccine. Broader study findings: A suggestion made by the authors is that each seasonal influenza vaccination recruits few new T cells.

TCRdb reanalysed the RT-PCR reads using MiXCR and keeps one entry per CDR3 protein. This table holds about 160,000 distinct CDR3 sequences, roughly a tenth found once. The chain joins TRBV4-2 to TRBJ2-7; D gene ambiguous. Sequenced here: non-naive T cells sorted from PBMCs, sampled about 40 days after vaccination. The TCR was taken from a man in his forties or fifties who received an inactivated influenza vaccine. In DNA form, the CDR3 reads TGTGCCATCGGCACCGGGCCCCGCTGCCCGCAGTACTTC. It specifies CAIGTGPRCPQYF.